The rows below give T cell receptor beta chains drawn from one sample of a study of blood T cell repertoires in COVID-19. Libraries were prepared by immunoSEQ multiplex PCR; TCRdb keeps only in-frame clonotypes and omits some of them. This table has 25,000 to 40,000 clones, about 92% appearing once. The source material was peripheral blood. Source of these receptors: a man between 70 and 80 years old with active or convalescent COVID-19. Each CDR3 is given with its conserved first and last residue. Each record gives: D gene, V gene, J gene, CDR3 DNA, CDR3 protein. The D gene is left open where the match is weak.

TRBD1	TRBV5-1	TRBJ2-2	TGCGCCAGCAGCTTGAGGGACAGGGCGGTCGGGGAGCTGTTTTTT	CASSLRDRAVGELFF
.	TRBV18	TRBJ1-6	TGTGCCAGCTCCCTCTTGGACTCTCTGGGTTATAATTCACCCCTCCACTTT	CASSLLDSLGYNSPLHF
TRBD1	TRBV29-1	TRBJ2-7	TGCAGCGTAGGGACAGGGGTTTCCTACGAGCAGTACTTC	CSVGTGVSYEQYF
TRBD1	TRBV29-1	TRBJ1-1	TGCAGCGTGGCTACCGGGACAGCGAACACTGAAGCTTTCTTT	CSVATGTANTEAFF
TRBD1	TRBV6-1	TRBJ2-7	TGTGCCAGCAGTGATCGGACAGGATCCTACGAGCAGTACTTC	CASSDRTGSYEQYF
.	TRBV14	TRBJ2-5	TGTGCCAGCAGTTACGCGTTCGGAGTCCAGGAGACCCAGTACTTC	CASSYAFGVQETQYF
.	TRBV5-1	TRBJ1-4	TGCGCCAGCAGGCTGGGGGGAAGTAATGAAAAACTGTTTTTT	CASRLGGSNEKLFF
TRBD1	TRBV19	TRBJ2-5	TGTGCCAGTAGTTTCCCTGGGACAGGGAAAGAGACCCAGTACTTC	CASSFPGTGKETQYF
TRBD1	TRBV5-1	TRBJ1-5	TGCGCCAGCAGCTTGGAAGGCCAGGGGGCAGGTCAGCCCCAGCATTTT	CASSLEGQGAGQPQHF
TRBD1	TRBV5-1	TRBJ1-4	TGCGCCAGCAGCGCGACGACAGGGCGCAAGGAAAAACTGTTTTTT	CASSATTGRKEKLFF
.	TRBV20-1	TRBJ1-1	TGCAGTGCTAGTAGACAACTGAACACTGAAGCTTTCTTT	CSASRQLNTEAFF
TRBD1	TRBV7-2	TRBJ1-5	TGTGCCAGCAGCCCCCGGGACAGGGACCGGATCAATCAGCCCCAGCATTTT	CASSPRDRDRINQPQHF
TRBD1	TRBV29-1	TRBJ1-5	TGCAGCGTTGGGGACAGGACTGGCAATCAGCCCCAGCATTTT	CSVGDRTGNQPQHF
.	TRBV6-5	TRBJ1-2	TGTGCCAGCGGCGGGAACTATGGCTACACCTTC	CASGGNYGYTF
.	TRBV11-2	TRBJ2-3	TGTGCCAGCAGCTCAAACACAGATACGCAGTATTTT	CASSSNTDTQYF
.	TRBV15	TRBJ2-2	TGTGCCACCAGCAGAGATCTGATACGGGCCGGGGAGCTGTTTTTT	CATSRDLIRAGELFF
TRBD1	TRBV19	TRBJ2-3	TGTGCCAGTAGTAAAGGGGGCAGGGGCCTCCCAGATACGCAGTATTTT	CASSKGGRGLPDTQYF
TRBD1	TRBV5-5	TRBJ1-2	TGTGCCAGCAGCTCTCCGGGACAGGGGGCGCTTGGCTACACCTTC	CASSSPGQGALGYTF
TRBD1	TRBV27	TRBJ1-5	TGTGCCAGCAGGCTACAGGGGGCCGGTCAGCCCCAGCATTTT	CASRLQGAGQPQHF
TRBD2	TRBV12-3/TRBV12-4	TRBJ2-1	TGTGCCAGCAGCGAAGCGGGAGAGCAGTTCTTC	CASSEAGEQFF
.	TRBV28	TRBJ1-4	TGTGCCAGCAGCTCTGGGGGGGCAACTAATGAAAAACTGTTTTTT	CASSSGGATNEKLFF
.	TRBV19	TRBJ2-1	TGTGCCAGTAGTGGCCGGGACACTGACGATGAGCAGTTCTTC	CASSGRDTDDEQFF
TRBD1	TRBV5-4	TRBJ1-6	TGTGCCAGCAGCTGGGACAGGGGGAATTCACCCCTCCACTTT	CASSWDRGNSPLHF
.	TRBV29-1	TRBJ1-1	TGCAGCGTTGAACAACAGGGTCGGCAAGCTTTCTTT	CSVEQQGRQAFF
.	TRBV4-1	TRBJ1-5	TGCGCCAGCAGCCAAGATATGCAGGCTCCTTATCAGCCCCAGCATTTT	CASSQDMQAPYQPQHF
.	TRBV18	TRBJ1-2	TGTGCCAGCTCACCCCAGACAGCGAACTATGGCTACACCTTC	CASSPQTANYGYTF
.	TRBV10-1	TRBJ1-2	TGCGCCAGCAGCCCGGGACTTGGGTATGGCTACACCTTC	CASSPGLGYGYTF